In its sample, the clone carrying this T cell receptor (beta chain) was seen a few times. One entry per CDR3 protein results from TCRdb running MiXCR on the 5' RACE reads. The sample holds tens of thousands of distinct CDR3 sequences, 6% to 8.5% seen once. This sample stems from a study of early T cells in non-severe SARS-CoV-2 infection. The specimen sequenced was whole blood. The TCR originated in an adult who was a healthcare worker with PCR-confirmed SARS-CoV-2 infection or an uninfected control (not recorded which).

The CDR3 DNA sequence: TGCGCCAGCAGCCTCAAAGCGGGAGTCAATGAGCAGTTCTTC. It is translated as CASSLKAGVNEQFF. V gene TRBV4-3 combines with J gene TRBJ2-1; 8 nucleotides match TRBD2. This CDR3 has 14 amino acids. The ends lost 4 bases at V and 6 bases at J; junction bases unmatched: 5. CDR1 is LGHNA and CDR2 is YSLEER in the germline V gene.